The rows below give T cell receptor beta chains drawn from one sample of a study of blood T cell repertoires in COVID-19. This table comes from immunoSEQ multiplex PCR, and its TCRdb copy is limited to in-frame clones, with some not included. The sample lists a few hundred thousand clones; roughly 90% were seen once. Input material: peripheral blood. The receptors here all came from a woman under 40 with COVID-19, enrolled during active disease. Both conserved end residues are part of each CDR3.

J gene,V gene,CDR3 protein
TRBJ1-2,TRBV4-1,CASSQDQLRSSYGYTF
TRBJ1-2,TRBV29-1,CNTRGGDYGYTF
TRBJ2-3,TRBV28,CASSSSGTGRRNTQYF
TRBJ1-4,TRBV5-1,CASSLGQGNEKLFF
TRBJ1-2,TRBV9,CASSVEQNYGYTF
TRBJ2-7,TRBV6-2/TRBV6-3,CASSSLGTGVHEQYF
TRBJ2-3,TRBV4-1,CASSQEGTGSTDTQYF
TRBJ2-2,TRBV2,CASSVWAGEVGELFF
TRBJ1-2,TRBV6-5,CASSLAGTGNYGYTF
TRBJ1-1,TRBV19,CASNQGRGNTEAFF
TRBJ1-5,TRBV2,CASSAQGQPQHF
TRBJ1-2,TRBV6-1,CASSETRTNYGYTF
TRBJ2-1,TRBV7-8,CASSPRDRVGNEQFF
TRBJ2-3,TRBV7-2,CASSVGHPGTDTQYF
TRBJ1-3,TRBV9,CASSVGTPGSNTIYF
TRBJ1-3,TRBV18,CASYYSGNTIYF
TRBJ1-1,TRBV30,CAWRQLNTEAFF
TRBJ2-7,TRBV5-6,CASSFGLAGASITYEQYF
TRBJ2-5,TRBV19,CASSLAGGPGQETQYF
TRBJ1-1,TRBV10-3,CAISGYKGAGNTEAFF
TRBJ1-2,TRBV29-1,CSVEQAYGYTF
TRBJ1-1,TRBV5-6,CASSLDGDREAPEAFF
TRBJ1-5,TRBV27,CASSSGQGGQPQHF
TRBJ2-3,TRBV11-2,CASSNSLAGNTQYF
TRBJ2-1,TRBV13,CASSPRLAGVHGQFF
TRBJ1-5,TRBV5-1,CASSEGTASNQPQHF
TRBJ1-1,TRBV30,CAWSVGRDTEAFF
TRBJ2-7,TRBV5-6,CASSSGTGAYEQYF
TRBJ1-6,TRBV9,CASSVGGQRNSPLHF
TRBJ2-5,TRBV4-3,CASSQGRETQYF
TRBJ1-2,TRBV6-5,CASSWTGRLNYGYTF
TRBJ1-3,TRBV4-1,CASSQRTGAGNTIYF
TRBJ2-1,TRBV5-4,CASSLFYEQFF
TRBJ2-1,TRBV7-9,CASSVESDEQFF
TRBJ2-3,TRBV5-4,CASSFLQTDTQYF
TRBJ1-5,TRBV4-1,CASSQEAPTQPQHF
TRBJ1-6,TRBV7-8,CASSFLTPGQNSPLHF
TRBJ2-1,TRBV7-8,CASSLGGQRDWNEQFF
TRBJ1-5,TRBV3-1/TRBV3-2,CASSQGLRSNQPQHF
TRBJ2-1,TRBV6-6,CASSPSRRQGGVNEQFF
TRBJ2-3,TRBV11-2,CASSFGTGGTDTQYF
TRBJ2-1,TRBV7-6,CASSSNSGTPYNGQFF
TRBJ2-5,TRBV6-5,CASKSQETQYF
TRBJ2-7,TRBV7-8,CASSFYQGASSYEQYF
TRBJ2-1,TRBV25-1,CASSESLRGDEQFF
TRBJ1-2,TRBV28,CASSSPGGRVYGYTF
TRBJ2-1,TRBV19,CASSPVRGDEQFF
TRBJ1-5,TRBV19,CASSITESNQPQHF
TRBJ2-6,TRBV7-2,CASSLAGPGANVLTF
TRBJ1-6,TRBV6-5,CASRGGWNSPLHF
TRBJ1-5,TRBV6-6,CASTRGGAQPQHF
TRBJ2-5,TRBV5-1,CASSLGRGETQYF
TRBJ1-1,TRBV10-3,CAISGGSTEAFF
TRBJ1-1,TRBV6-1,CASSDGTALNTEAFF
TRBJ1-2,TRBV2,CASRDRGAPGYTF
TRBJ2-2,TRBV5-6,CASSRLLPGELFF
TRBJ2-1,TRBV15,CATSRAFGVSYNEQFF
TRBJ2-7,TRBV20-1,CSANGGVEQYF
TRBJ1-4,TRBV12-3/TRBV12-4,CASTRAGYEKLFF